This TCR beta chain came from a study of blood T cells in healthy people across ages. A second PCR of roughly 6 to 12 cycles used a sample-barcoded 5' primer and a J-beta primer mix. TCRdb recomputed calls from the 5' RACE reads with MiXCR, one row per CDR3 protein. Of hundreds of thousands of distinct CDR3 sequences in the sample, 46% are singletons; the top ten hold roughly 18%. Looked up from germline, CDR1 is SEHNR and CDR2 is FQNEAQ (reference sequence). The CDR3 has 16 residues. As for this clonotype: Germline is not matched at one junction end, which may reflect a read error.

This clonotype was sampled from a man older than 75 in good health. The sequenced sample was blood. This chain links TRBV7-9 with TRBJ1-5, with D perhaps matching TRBD1 (5 bases). In DNA form, the CDR3 reads TGTGCCAGCGGCTTAGTGGTGGGGCAGGGCAATCAGCCCCAGCATTTT. It yields the protein CASGLVVGQGNQPQHF.